Shown below are 23 T cell receptor beta chains from a single sample sequenced in a study of CD4 T cells in relation to SARS-CoV-2 and coronaviruses. The unexposed donors gave CD4+ T cells in about 2011-2019, prior to COVID-19. Isolation of CD4+ T cells took place after roughly nine days in culture. Their antigens are not known. The table came from immunoSEQ multiplex PCR; TCRdb's copy has only in-frame clones and leaves some out. The data hold tens of thousands of clones, with about 70% observed a single time. The sequenced sample was CD4+ T cells from PBMCs, cultured in vitro. These receptor sequences come from a human donor in good health.

This chain links TRBV7-2 with TRBJ2-2; 8 bases fit TRBD1. The CDR3 covers 14 residues. J was trimmed by 5 bases and V by 6 bases; bases with no gene match: 5. Germline values: CDR1 SGHTA, CDR2 FQGNSA. The CDR3 loop is CASSGQGWTGELFF. CDR3 coding DNA: TGTGCCAGCAGTGGACAGGGATGGACCGGGGAGCTGTTTTTT.

V gene TRBV12-3 or TRBV12-4 combines with J gene TRBJ2-2; D remains ambiguous. This CDR3 spans 13 amino acids. V lost 2 bases and J lost 4, with 5 bases in between. For the CDR3, the DNA is TGTGCCAGCAGTTTATATGGCACCGGGGAGCTGTTTTTT. Amino acids: CASSLYGTGELFF.

This clone was observed a few times. The rearrangement joins TRBV29-1 to TRBJ2-1; 12 nucleotides agree with TRBD2. From germline, CDR1 is SQVTM and CDR2 ANQGSEA. The CDR3 length is 13 residues. The V and J ends lost 5 bases and 6 bases, in that order; junction bases with no gene match: 2. As DNA, the CDR3 is TGCAGCGTTCGGACTAGCGGGACCAATGAGCAGTTCTTC. The encoded protein is CSVRTSGTNEQFF.

This rearrangement joins TRBV11-2 to TRBJ1-2, with 7 positions matching TRBD1. This CDR3 has 14 residues. In germline, CDR1 is SGHAT, CDR2 FQNNGV. Trimming took 5 bases from V and 0 from J; bases not matched to a gene: 3. The CDR3 spells CASSRDSTNYGYTF. The CDR3 bases are TGTGCCAGCAGCCGGGACAGCACTAACTATGGCTACACCTTC.

This clone occurred a few times. CDR3 amino acids: CASSGMNTEAFF. The DNA for the CDR3 is TGTGCCAGTAGTGGCATGAACACTGAAGCTTTCTTT. This chain joins TRBV19 and TRBJ1-1; D unclear. The germline V gene has CDR1 LNHDA and CDR2 SQIVND (reference sequence). V was shortened by 5 bases and J by 0 bases, with 4 bases between the two germline ends. The CDR3 totals 12 residues.

In this sample, this clone turned up a few times. The V call is TRBV29-1, the J call TRBJ2-7; D tentatively fits TRBD1 or TRBD2 (5 bases each). This CDR3 spans 14 amino acids. Looked up from germline, CDR1 is SQVTM and CDR2 is ANQGSEA. V shed 3 bases and J shed 2 bases, with 14 bases lying between them. For the CDR3, the DNA is TGCAGCGTTGAGGGGGACGGATTAGCCTACGAGCAGTACTTC. Translating it yields CSVEGDGLAYEQYF.

The CDR3 coding sequence is TGTGCCAGTAGTACTGAAGGGGGCGAGTTTTACGAGCAGTACTTC. This encodes CASSTEGGEFYEQYF. The chain uses TRBV19 and TRBJ2-7, with 7 positions matching TRBD1. With 4 bases clipped from V and 4 bases from J, the junction kept 10 bases outside the gene matches. Per the germline V gene, CDR1 is LNHDA and CDR2 is SQIVND (reference sequence). There are 15 residues in the CDR3.

The chain's CDR3 is CAWSAIGTGSYEQYF. The CDR3 bases are TGTGCCTGGAGTGCGATTGGGACAGGGAGCTACGAGCAGTACTTC. This rearrangement joins TRBV30 to TRBJ2-7; 9 bases match TRBD1. Trimming at V came to 1 base and at J to 3 bases, leaving 7 bases not matched to a gene. This CDR3 is built from 15 residues. CDR1 and CDR2 from the germline V gene are GTSNPN and SVGIG (reference sequence).

The V and J genes are TRBV2 and TRBJ2-2; D possibly corresponds to TRBD2 (5 bases). V lost 6 bases and J 6 bases, leaving 14 bases between the germline ends. This CDR3 is built from 14 residues. In germline, CDR1 is SNHLY, CDR2 FYNNEI. The CDR3 region has the DNA TGTGCCAGCAGGGGCTCCTATAGCGCCGGGGAGCTGTTTTTT. Its protein is CASRGSYSAGELFF.

The chain uses TRBV10-3 and TRBJ2-1; TRBD1 agrees at 7 bases. V was clipped by 4 bases and J by 8 bases; unmatched bases: 2. CDR1 is ENHRY, CDR2 SYGVKD, per germline. This CDR3 is 12 amino acids long. The CDR3 loop reads CAISGQGHEQFF. CDR3 nucleotides: TGTGCCATCAGTGGACAGGGCCATGAGCAGTTCTTC.

This chain uses TRBV10-1 with TRBJ2-4, with 12 nucleotides matching TRBD1. V trimming: 4 bases; J trimming: 0 bases; junction bases outside the gene matches: 1. Germline CDR1 reads WNHNN; CDR2 reads SYGVQD (reference sequence). The CDR3 has 16 residues. The CDR3 nucleotides are TGCGCCAGCAGTGGGGACAGGGGGCTAGCCAAAAACATTCAGTACTTC. Translating it yields CASSGDRGLAKNIQYF.

The genes are TRBV29-1 and TRBJ1-4; a possible D gene is TRBD1 (5 bases). V gave up 6 bases and J gave up 8 bases, with 13 bases separating them. Germline loops: CDR1 SQVTM, CDR2 ANQGSEA. This CDR3 contains 12 residues. CDR3 in DNA: TGCAGCGTCTCACATTGGGGGGAAAAACTGTTTTTT. Its translation is CSVSHWGEKLFF.

In its sample, this clone was seen a few times. The chain combines TRBV19 with TRBJ1-6, with 8 bases aligning to TRBD1. V shed 1 base, J shed 6 bases, and the junction held 8 bases outside the gene matches. Germline V gene lookup returns CDR1 LNHDA and CDR2 SQIVND (reference sequence). The CDR3 extends over 17 amino acids. The CDR3 nucleotides read TGTGCCAGTAGTATAGCCTCGGACAGGGTCAGTAATTCACCCCTCCACTTT. Translation: CASSIASDRVSNSPLHF. The full variable domain, its missing parts supplied by reference TRBV19 and TRBJ1-6, is DGGITQSPKYLFRKEGQNVTLSCEQNLNHDAMYWYRQDPGQGLRLIYYSQIVNDFQKGDIAEGYSVSREKKESFPLTVTSAQKNPTAFYLCASSIASDRVSNSPLHFGNGTRLTVT.

The chain employs TRBV19 and TRBJ2-5; the D is unclear. The germline CDR1 and CDR2 sequences are LNHDA and SQIVND (reference sequence). The CDR3 is made up of 13 amino acids. Trimming shortened V by 4 bases and J by 5 bases, and 11 bases separated the two germline ends. CDR3 bases: TGTGCCAGTAGTAACCCCTGGACGGAGACCCAGTACTTC. Translation gives CASSNPWTETQYF.

The rearrangement links TRBV3-1 (or the pseudogene TRBV3-2) to TRBJ2-7; D may be TRBD1 or TRBD2 (6 bases each). The CDR3 length is 14 residues. Per the germline V gene, CDR1 is LGHDT and CDR2 is YNNKEL (reference sequence). Deletions cut 0 bases from V and 9 bases from J, with 15 bases between. As DNA, the CDR3 is TGTGCCAGCAGCCAAGAGCCAGCCGGGGGCCGGCAGTACTTC. This encodes CASSQEPAGGRQYF.

The V call is TRBV11-2, the J call TRBJ2-7; 10 positions match TRBD1. Germline CDR1 SGHAT, CDR2 FQNNGV. V gave up 5 bases and J gave up 3 bases; unmatched junction bases: 7. The CDR3 extends over 15 amino acids. The CDR3 region has the DNA TGTGCCAGCAGCCAAACCGGGACAGGGGACTACGAGCAGTACTTC. Encoded protein: CASSQTGTGDYEQYF.

The genes are TRBV3-1 (or the pseudogene TRBV3-2) and TRBJ2-3; TRBD2 matches at 8 bases. The V gene end was trimmed by 4 bases and the J gene end by 1 base; junction bases not matched to a gene: 10. This CDR3 is built from 17 residues. Germline V CDR1 and CDR2: LGHDT, YNNKEL (reference sequence). The CDR3 coding sequence is TGTGCCAGCAGCCCGCCTTACGGGGGGGCGGGCACAGATACGCAGTATTTT. Protein product: CASSPPYGGAGTDTQYF.

V is TRBV7-9 and J is TRBJ2-1; D may be TRBD1 or TRBD2 (7 bases each). Germline V lookup: CDR1 SEHNR, CDR2 FQNEAQ (reference sequence). The CDR3 sequence is 15 residues long. V dropped 3 bases and J dropped 16 bases, with 25 bases sitting between them. The CDR3 sequence: CASSLSGRGGDRIFF. CDR3 coding DNA: TGTGCCAGCAGCTTGAGTGGCAGGGGGGGGGACCGAATTTTCTTC.

The genes are TRBV12-3 or TRBV12-4 and TRBJ1-1; tentative D call: TRBD1 (6 bases). This CDR3 has 13 residues. Trimming left V 6 bases short and J 6 bases short, with 14 bases between. This chain's CDR3 is CASRSGAWSEAFF. The CDR3 DNA sequence: TGTGCCAGCAGGTCAGGGGCTTGGTCTGAAGCTTTCTTT.

The J gene is TRBJ1-4, the V gene TRBV9; D is perhaps TRBD1 (6 bases). The CDR3 spans 14 residues. The V and J ends lost 0 bases and 7 bases respectively, with 10 bases between them. The germline V gene has CDR1 SGDLS and CDR2 YYNGEE. The CDR3 reads CASSVGGQSEKLFF. DNA of the CDR3: TGTGCCAGCAGCGTAGGCGGACAGAGTGAAAAACTGTTTTTT.

This rearrangement joins TRBV7-2 to TRBJ1-5, with 7 bases aligning to TRBD1. The CDR3 totals 15 residues. With 5 bases clipped from V and 5 bases from J, the junction kept 9 bases outside the gene matches. Germline V CDR1 and CDR2: SGHTA, FQGNSA. The CDR3 DNA follows: TGTGCCAGCAGCCCCCAGGAGGGGGCCTATCAGCCCCAGCATTTT. Its protein is CASSPQEGAYQPQHF.

The chain combines TRBV5-8 with TRBJ2-5; weak D call: TRBD2 (6 bases). This CDR3 region has 13 residues. Germline V gene data show CDR1 as SGHTS and CDR2 as YDEGEE. Trimming removed 7 bases at V and 5 bases at J, with 15 bases between. The CDR3 DNA reads as TGTGCCAGCTCCCTCCGGGACTTCGAGACCCAGTACTTC. As protein: CASSLRDFETQYF.

The chain employs TRBV29-1 and TRBJ1-4; TRBD1 matches 7 bases. The CDR3 sequence is 13 residues long. V was pared by 4 bases and J by 7 bases, with 6 bases of the junction left unmatched. Germline CDR1 is SQVTM and CDR2 is ANQGSEA. The CDR3 loop reads CSVVGRGSEKLFF. In nucleotides, the CDR3 is TGCAGCGTTGTGGGCAGGGGGTCTGAAAAACTGTTTTTT.